The present entry profiles one T cell receptor (beta chain) with its context. This sample is drawn from a study of CD8+ T cells in alopecia areata. About the research overall: Patients in the study were on tofacitinib for 6 to 18 months, then off it for 6 months.

Germline V gene lookup returns CDR1 SEHNR and CDR2 FQNEAQ (reference sequence). V dropped 0 bases and J dropped 5 bases, with 13 bases sitting between them. CDR3 length: 15 residues. Reverse transcribed after extraction, RNA yielded cDNA as the sequencing template. Sequenced by immunoSEQ multiplex PCR; TCRdb stores in-frame clones only, minus some. There are around 200,000 clones in the sample; around 63% occur only once, and 1.7% lies in the top ten. The source of this sequence is a human donor with alopecia areata. The material sequenced was CD4+ T cells sorted from blood, taken at week 0. V usage is TRBV7-9 and J usage is TRBJ1-1, with a possible D match to TRBD1 (6 bases). The CDR3 loop reads CASSLADSLRTEAFF. CDR3 bases: TGTGCCAGCAGCTTAGCGGACAGCCTCAGGACTGAAGCTTTCTTT. Drawing the rest from reference TRBV7-9 and TRBJ1-1, the complete variable domain is DTGVSQNPRHKITKRGQNVTFRCDPISEHNRLYWYRQTLGQGPEFLTYFQNEAQLEKSRLLSDRFSAERPKGSFSTLEIQRTEQGDSAMYLCASSLADSLRTEAFFGQGTRLTVV.